This TCR beta chain was observed in a study of lymphopenia after photon versus proton radiotherapy. The study, taken as a whole, reports: Under photons, naive T cells and diversity fell while effector/memory populations rose.

A remark on this clone: The target antigen is unknown.

Measured with immunoSEQ multiplex PCR; TCRdb has only the in-frame clones, and not every one. The sample shows about 83,000 clones, 83% of them seen only once. Trimming removed 0 bases at V and 7 bases at J, with 4 bases between. CDR1 is MNHEY and CDR2 is SMNVEV in the germline V gene (reference sequence). The CDR3 has 12 residues. This specimen was peripheral blood, taken from a patient treated with proton-based radiotherapy. This chain links TRBV27 with TRBJ2-1; D is unresolved. The sequence derives from a man in his sixties with pancreatic cancer. As DNA, the CDR3 is TGTGCCAGCAGTTTATCCCTAAATGAGCAGTTCTTC. Protein: CASSLSLNEQFF.